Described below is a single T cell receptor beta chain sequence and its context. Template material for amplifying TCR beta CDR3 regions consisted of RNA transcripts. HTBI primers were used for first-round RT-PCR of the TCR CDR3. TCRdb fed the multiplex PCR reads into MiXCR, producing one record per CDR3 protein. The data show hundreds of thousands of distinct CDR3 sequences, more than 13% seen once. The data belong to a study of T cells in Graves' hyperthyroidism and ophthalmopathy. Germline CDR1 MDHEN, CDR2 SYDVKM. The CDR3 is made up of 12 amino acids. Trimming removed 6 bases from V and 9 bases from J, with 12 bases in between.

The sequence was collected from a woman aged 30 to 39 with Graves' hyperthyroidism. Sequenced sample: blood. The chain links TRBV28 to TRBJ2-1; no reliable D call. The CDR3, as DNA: TGTGCCAGCAGGTTTAGTAGGCGTGAGCAGTTCTTC. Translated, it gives CASRFSRREQFF. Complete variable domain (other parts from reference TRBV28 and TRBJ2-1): DVKVTQSSRYLVKRTGEKVFLECVQDMDHENMFWYRQDPGLGLRLIYFSYDVKMKEKGDIPEGYSVSREKKERFSLILESASTNQTSMYLCASRFSRREQFFGPGTRLTVL.